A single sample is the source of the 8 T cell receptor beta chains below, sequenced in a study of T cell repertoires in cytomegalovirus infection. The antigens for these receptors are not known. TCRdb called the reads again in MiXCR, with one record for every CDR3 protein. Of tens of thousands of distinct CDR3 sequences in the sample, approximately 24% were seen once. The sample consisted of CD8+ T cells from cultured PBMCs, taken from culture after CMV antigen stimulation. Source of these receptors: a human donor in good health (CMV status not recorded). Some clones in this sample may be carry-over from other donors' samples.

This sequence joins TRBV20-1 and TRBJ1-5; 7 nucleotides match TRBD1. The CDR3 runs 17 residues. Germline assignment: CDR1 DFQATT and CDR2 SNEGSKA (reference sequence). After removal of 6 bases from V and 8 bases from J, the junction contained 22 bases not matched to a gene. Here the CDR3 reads CSATPGTGVSLWEPQHF. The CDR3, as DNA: TGCAGTGCCACCCCCGGAACAGGGGTTAGTTTGTGGGAGCCCCAGCATTTT.

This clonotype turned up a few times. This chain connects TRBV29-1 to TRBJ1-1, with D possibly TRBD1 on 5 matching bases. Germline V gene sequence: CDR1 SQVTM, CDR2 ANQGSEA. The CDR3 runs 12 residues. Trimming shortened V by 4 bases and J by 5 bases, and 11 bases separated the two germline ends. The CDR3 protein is CSVGSGPTEAFF. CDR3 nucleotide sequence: TGCAGCGTTGGATCGGGACCAACTGAAGCTTTCTTT.

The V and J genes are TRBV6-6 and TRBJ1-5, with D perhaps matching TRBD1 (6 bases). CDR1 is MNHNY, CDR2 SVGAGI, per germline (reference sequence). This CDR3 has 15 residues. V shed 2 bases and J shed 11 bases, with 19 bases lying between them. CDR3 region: CASSYPVGQEAAQHF. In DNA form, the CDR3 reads TGTGCCAGCAGTTACCCGGTGGGACAAGAGGCGGCCCAGCATTTT.

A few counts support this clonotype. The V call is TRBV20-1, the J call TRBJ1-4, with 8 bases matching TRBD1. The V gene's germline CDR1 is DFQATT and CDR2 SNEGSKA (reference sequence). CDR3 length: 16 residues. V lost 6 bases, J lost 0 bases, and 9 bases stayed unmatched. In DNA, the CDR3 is TGCAGTGCCCCTCCGGACAGGGCAGCAACTAATGAAAAACTGTTTTTT. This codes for CSAPPDRAATNEKLFF.

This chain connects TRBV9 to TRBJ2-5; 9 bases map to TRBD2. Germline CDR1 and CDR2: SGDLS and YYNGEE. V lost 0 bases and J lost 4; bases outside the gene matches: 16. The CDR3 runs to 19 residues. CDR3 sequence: CASSVGFLHAGGRGETQYF. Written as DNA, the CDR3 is TGTGCCAGCAGCGTAGGGTTCCTTCACGCGGGGGGGCGAGGAGAGACCCAGTACTTC.

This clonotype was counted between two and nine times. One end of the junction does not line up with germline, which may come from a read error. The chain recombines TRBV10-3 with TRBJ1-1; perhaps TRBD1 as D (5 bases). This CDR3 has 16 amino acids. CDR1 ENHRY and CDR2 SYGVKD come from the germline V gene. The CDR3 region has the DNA TGTGCCACCAGTTTTTCAATGGGGGGGATGAACACTGAAGCTTTCTTT. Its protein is CATSFSMGGMNTEAFF.

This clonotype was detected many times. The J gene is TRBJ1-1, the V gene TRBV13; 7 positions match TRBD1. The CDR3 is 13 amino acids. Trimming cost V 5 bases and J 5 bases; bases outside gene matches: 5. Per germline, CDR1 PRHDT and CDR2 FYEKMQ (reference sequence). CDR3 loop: CASSLGTATEAFF. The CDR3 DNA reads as TGTGCCAGCAGCCTCGGGACAGCTACTGAAGCTTTCTTT.

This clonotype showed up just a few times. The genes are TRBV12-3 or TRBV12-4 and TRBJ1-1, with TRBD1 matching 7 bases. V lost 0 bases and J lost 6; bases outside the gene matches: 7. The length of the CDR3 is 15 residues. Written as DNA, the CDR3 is TGTGCCAGCAGTTTAGCCAGGCAGGGGGTGTCTGAAGCTTTCTTT. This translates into CASSLARQGVSEAFF.